Following are 31 T cell receptor beta chains from one sample sequenced in a study of Ad26.COV2.S vaccination and SARS-CoV-2 variants. Treatment given: approximately 18 received Ad26.COV2.S at low or high dose, single or two shots; roughly 5 received placebo; per-sample allocation not given. Sampling occurred on day 63 after the first vaccine or placebo injection. Here immunoSEQ multiplex PCR was the method, and the copy in TCRdb shows in-frame clones only, minus some. The sample comprises hundreds of thousands of clones, around 90% of which are singletons, and 1.5% rests with the top ten. The source material was peripheral blood, sampled in a trial of Ad26.COV2.S vaccine versus placebo. These receptors were collected from a person aged 18-65 years who received the Ad26.COV2.S COVID-19 vaccine or a placebo.

V gene TRBV2 combines with J gene TRBJ2-3; TRBD2 aligns across 8 bases. CDR1 SNHLY and CDR2 FYNNEI come from the germline V gene. CDR3 size: 15 residues. Unmatched junction bases numbered 1, after V lost 1 base and J lost 1 base. The CDR3 loop is CASSEVGGGTDTQYF. The CDR3 coding sequence is TGTGCCAGCAGTGAAGTCGGGGGGGGCACAGATACGCAGTATTTT. The full variable domain, with the rest looked up from reference TRBV2 and TRBJ2-3, is EPEVTQTPSHQVTQMGQEVILRCVPISNHLYFYWYRQILGQKVEFLVSFYNNEISEKSEIFDDQFSVERPDGSNFTLKIRSTKLEDSAMYFCASSEVGGGTDTQYFGPGTRLTVL.

This chain uses TRBV6-2 or TRBV6-3 with TRBJ2-1; D remains unclear. V lost 2 bases and J lost 9, with 14 bases in between. This CDR3 spans 14 amino acids. The germline gives CDR1 MNHEY, CDR2 SVGEGT. CDR3 loop: CASSYRHQVVEQFF. The CDR3 nucleotides are TGTGCCAGCAGTTACAGACACCAGGTTGTTGAGCAGTTCTTC.

On this clone: Additional DNA sequences in this sample encode the identical CDR3. The chain employs TRBV5-1 and TRBJ2-7; TRBD1 is a possible D gene (6 bases). The CDR3 length is 12 residues. Germline V gene lookup returns CDR1 SGHRS and CDR2 YFSETQ. Trimming removed 4 bases from V and 3 bases from J, with 8 bases in between. CDR3 amino acids: CASSMDSYEQYF. CDR3 DNA: TGCGCCAGCAGCATGGACAGCTACGAGCAGTACTTC.

This clone occurred once. The chain has TRBV9 and TRBJ1-3, with a tentative D call TRBD1 (5 bases). CDR3 length: 13 amino acids. Germline CDR1 SGDLS, CDR2 YYNGEE. Trimming removed 4 bases at V and 9 bases at J, with 14 bases between. Here the CDR3 DNA reads TGTGCCAGCAGCCCCGCGGAGCAGGGCACCATATATTTT. This encodes CASSPAEQGTIYF.

This clone was counted once. The chain recombines TRBV2 with TRBJ2-5; D possibly corresponds to TRBD1 (7 bases). Germline CDR1 reads SNHLY; CDR2 reads FYNNEI. This CDR3 contains 14 residues. The germline V and J ends were trimmed by 4 bases and 9 bases, with 18 bases remaining between them. The CDR3 here is CASSVTRDQGAQYF. CDR3 nucleotides: TGTGCCAGCAGTGTTACGCGGGACCAGGGGGCCCAGTACTTC.

The V call is TRBV7-9, the J call TRBJ2-7, with TRBD1 matching over 7 bases. The length of the CDR3 is 11 residues. The trim removed 4 bases at V and 8 bases at J, leaving 2 bases unmatched. Germline CDR1 and CDR2: SEHNR and FQNEAQ (reference sequence). In nucleotides, the CDR3 is TGTGCCAGCAGCTCAGGGGGAAAGCAGTACTTC. Translation gives CASSSGGKQYF.

The J gene is TRBJ2-7, the V gene TRBV6-5; TRBD2 might be the D (5 bases). The CDR3 spans 11 residues. Trimming removed 6 bases from V and 7 bases from J, with 10 bases in between. Germline lookup yields CDR1 MNHEY and CDR2 SVGAGI. The CDR3 protein is CASSHSGEQYF. Here the CDR3 DNA reads TGTGCCAGCAGCCATTCGGGGGAGCAGTACTTC.

CDR3 DNA: TGTGCCAGCAGTTTATTTGGGGTTAGGAACACTGAAGCTTTCTTT. As protein: CASSLFGVRNTEAFF. This chain links TRBV27 with TRBJ1-1; no definite D call. Germline CDR1 and CDR2: MNHEY and SMNVEV (reference sequence). V was cut by 1 base and J by 1 base, with 10 bases left in between. CDR3 size: 15 residues.

The genes are TRBV11-3 and TRBJ2-3; 13 bases agree with TRBD2. V lost 4 bases, J lost 6 bases, and 7 bases stayed unmatched. CDR3 length: 16 amino acids. CDR1 and CDR2 (germline): SGHNT, YENEEA. CDR3 loop: CASSSGLAGVVDTQYF. The CDR3 nucleotides are TGTGCCAGCAGCTCAGGACTAGCGGGAGTGGTTGATACGCAGTATTTT.

The V and J genes are TRBV6-5 and TRBJ1-5; D gene ambiguous. This CDR3 has 13 residues. The V and J ends lost 8 bases and 7 bases respectively, with 15 bases between them. The V gene's germline CDR1 is MNHEY and CDR2 SVGAGI. The CDR3 DNA reads TGTGCCAGCGAGTGGGCGGGGATCCAGCCCCAGCATTTT. Its protein is CASEWAGIQPQHF.

A single count supports this clone. This chain connects TRBV10-3 to TRBJ1-2, with a tentative D call TRBD1 (6 bases). The CDR3 is 12 residues long. V lost 9 bases and J lost 3, with 11 bases in between. Germline V CDR1 and CDR2: ENHRY, SYGVKD. CDR3 bases: TGTGCCATTACATCAGGGGACTATGGCTACACCTTC. Translated: CAITSGDYGYTF.

This clone was observed a single time. The rearrangement links TRBV2 to TRBJ2-5; 12 nucleotides match TRBD2. The CDR3 consists of 13 residues. Germline V gives CDR1 SNHLY, CDR2 FYNNEI. V gave up 8 bases and J gave up 10 bases; unmatched junction bases: 8. CDR3 sequence reads: CASLLAGGRGQYF. For the CDR3, the DNA is TGTGCCAGCCTCCTAGCGGGGGGGCGTGGCCAGTACTTC.

The chain recombines TRBV5-1 with TRBJ2-7, with 9 bases aligning to TRBD2. In germline, CDR1 is SGHRS, CDR2 YFSETQ. V lost 0 bases and J lost 3; bases outside the gene matches: 25. This CDR3 region has 22 residues. Here the CDR3 reads CASSLAFDRSLAGAYGHYEQYF. The CDR3 DNA reads as TGCGCCAGCAGCTTGGCCTTTGACAGGTCGTTAGCGGGAGCCTATGGCCACTACGAGCAGTACTTC.

V is TRBV14 and J is TRBJ1-1; 7 positions match TRBD1. Germline V gives CDR1 SGHDN, CDR2 FVKESK. V lost 4 bases to trimming and J lost 5 bases; unmatched junction nucleotides: 4. This CDR3 is 13 amino acids long. In DNA form, the CDR3 reads TGTGCCAGCAGCCGACAGGGTTGGACTGAAGCTTTCTTT. Translating it yields CASSRQGWTEAFF.

The chain links TRBV3-1 (or the pseudogene TRBV3-2) to TRBJ1-4; perhaps TRBD1 as D (5 bases). In germline, CDR1 is LGHDT, CDR2 YNNKEL (reference sequence). Trimming pared 6 bases from V and 8 bases from J, leaving 16 bases between. The CDR3 sequence is 14 residues long. The DNA of the CDR3 is TGTGCCAGCAGTAAGGACTGGGACGGCGAAAAACTGTTTTTT. It translates to CASSKDWDGEKLFF.

The chain has TRBV27 and TRBJ2-2, with D perhaps matching TRBD2 (6 bases). Trimming took off 3 bases at V and 8 bases at J, with 10 bases between the two ends. Germline assignment: CDR1 MNHEY and CDR2 SMNVEV (reference sequence). The CDR3 contains 13 residues. In DNA form, the CDR3 reads TGTGCCAGCAGTTTTGGGGGGTCGGGGGAGCTGTTTTTT. Translated, it gives CASSFGGSGELFF.

This chain joins TRBV6-1 and TRBJ1-2; D uncertain. V lost 2 bases to trimming and J lost 6 bases, with 10 bases between them. The germline CDR1 and CDR2 sequences are MNHNS and SASEGT. The CDR3 sequence is 13 residues long. This chain's CDR3 is CASSEYGTHGYTF. As DNA, the CDR3 is TGTGCCAGCAGTGAATATGGAACACATGGCTACACCTTC.

The chain combines TRBV11-2 with TRBJ2-1; no firm D call. V lost 1 base, J lost 5 bases, and 6 bases lay in between. This CDR3 comprises 13 residues. Germline values: CDR1 SGHAT, CDR2 FQNNGV. The CDR3: CASSLGTDNEQFF. The DNA for the CDR3 is TGTGCCAGCAGCTTAGGCACAGACAATGAGCAGTTCTTC.

V is TRBV7-2 and J is TRBJ2-1; TRBD1 might be the D (6 bases). CDR3 length: 15 amino acids. V was pared by 4 bases and J by 2 bases, with 12 bases between. From germline, CDR1 is SGHTA and CDR2 FQGNSA. The CDR3 coding sequence is TGTGCCAGCAGCTGGGTCGAGGGGGCCTACAATGAGCAGTTCTTC. It translates to CASSWVEGAYNEQFF.

The chain joins TRBV6-5 to TRBJ1-2; tentatively, D is TRBD1 (5 bases). V gave up 2 bases and J gave up 8 bases, with 12 bases separating them. CDR1 is MNHEY and CDR2 is SVGAGI in the germline V gene. This CDR3 has 13 residues. The CDR3 DNA follows: TGTGCCAGCAGTTACAGGGGACTGGGGGGCTACACCTTC. Translating gives CASSYRGLGGYTF.

This clone was observed a few times. In DNA form, the CDR3 reads TGTGCCAGCAGTGCGGACGCGTACCGTGAAAAACTGTTTTTT. This sequence encodes CASSADAYREKLFF. This chain joins TRBV7-2 and TRBJ1-4; D gene uncertain. Trimming stripped 6 bases from V and 7 bases from J, with 15 bases between. This CDR3 is built from 14 residues. Germline V CDR1 and CDR2: SGHTA, FQGNSA.

V is TRBV11-2 and J is TRBJ2-6, with 11 bases identical to TRBD1. The trim removed 2 bases at V and 1 base at J, leaving 7 bases unmatched. CDR1 and CDR2 from the germline V gene are SGHAT and FQNNGV. The CDR3 consists of 19 residues. CDR3 amino acids: CASSLRPGTGGSGANVLTF. CDR3 coding DNA: TGTGCCAGCAGCTTACGACCCGGGACAGGGGGATCTGGGGCCAACGTCCTGACTTTC.

This clone was detected only once. V and J are TRBV28 and TRBJ1-5, with a possible D match to TRBD1 (6 bases). The V end lost 8 bases, the J end lost 3 bases, and 14 bases lay between the germline ends. Germline V gene data show CDR1 as MDHEN and CDR2 as SYDVKM. The CDR3 spans 14 residues. The DNA of the CDR3 is TGTGCCAGCGGGCCCCAGGGGCTCAATCAGCCCCAGCATTTT. Protein product: CASGPQGLNQPQHF.

CDR3 DNA: TGTGCCAGCAGGGGCCAGGCGGGCGGACCCTACAATGAGCAGTTCTTC. Translation gives CASRGQAGGPYNEQFF. The chain recombines TRBV3-1 (or the pseudogene TRBV3-2) with TRBJ2-1; tentative D call: TRBD2 (5 bases). The germline V gene encodes CDR1 LGHDT and CDR2 YNNKEL (reference sequence). V lost 6 bases, J lost 2 bases, and 17 bases lay in between. This CDR3 region has 16 residues.

J is TRBJ1-4 and V is TRBV5-6; D is unclear. From germline, CDR1 is SGHDT and CDR2 YYEEEE. The V end was cut by 0 bases, the J end by 12 bases, with 18 bases between. This CDR3 contains 15 residues. CDR3 DNA: TGTGCCAGCAGCTTGGGTGCGGCAGGTGGAAGGGAACTGTTTTTT. It codes for CASSLGAAGGRELFF.

The J gene is TRBJ2-1, the V gene TRBV30; the D is unclear. The germline V gene has CDR1 GTSNPN and CDR2 SVGIG (reference sequence). Trimming removed 0 bases at V and 12 bases at J, with 12 bases between. The CDR3 consists of 12 residues. CDR3 sequence reads: CAWSVPQVRQFF. CDR3 sequence (DNA): TGTGCCTGGAGTGTACCCCAGGTCCGGCAGTTCTTC.

The chain couples TRBV27 to TRBJ1-1; the D gene is possibly TRBD1 (6 bases). The V end was cut by 1 base, the J end by 4 bases, with 13 bases between. Looked up from germline, CDR1 is MNHEY and CDR2 is SMNVEV (reference sequence). CDR3 length: 15 amino acids. The CDR3 DNA is TGTGCCAGCAGTTTATTTAGAGGGGGGGGCACTGAAGCTTTCTTT. It yields the protein CASSLFRGGGTEAFF.

This chain uses TRBV24-1 with TRBJ2-5, with D unresolved. The CDR3 runs to 11 residues. Trimming removed 10 bases from V and 1 base from J, with 6 bases in between. The germline V gene has CDR1 KGHDR and CDR2 SFDVKD. The CDR3 DNA reads TGTGCCACGACCGTCCAAGAGACCCAGTACTTC. Amino acids: CATTVQETQYF.

This chain joins TRBV7-2 and TRBJ1-3, with D unresolved. Germline values: CDR1 SGHTA, CDR2 FQGNSA. V lost 11 bases, J lost 2 bases, and 10 bases lay in between. The CDR3 is 12 residues long. CDR3 residues: CASRGPGNTIYF. The CDR3 DNA reads TGTGCCTCCCGGGGTCCTGGAAACACCATATATTTT.

The V and J genes are TRBV27 and TRBJ1-5; no clear D gene. V lost 2 bases and J 4 bases, leaving 6 bases between the germline ends. Germline lookup yields CDR1 MNHEY and CDR2 SMNVEV (reference sequence). This CDR3 has 13 residues. CDR3 in amino acids: CASSLQINQPQHF. DNA of the CDR3: TGTGCCAGCAGTTTACAGATTAATCAGCCCCAGCATTTT.

A remark on this clone: Other DNA sequences in the sample encode the same CDR3. The chain couples TRBV7-9 to TRBJ2-7; D is ambiguous. V was pared by 3 bases and J by 0 bases, with 3 bases between. The germline V gene encodes CDR1 SEHNR and CDR2 FQNEAQ (reference sequence). The CDR3 consists of 12 residues. CDR3 loop: CASSLGSYEQYF. In DNA form, the CDR3 reads TGTGCCAGCAGCTTGGGCTCCTACGAGCAGTACTTC. Combining the CDR3 with reference TRBV7-9 and TRBJ2-7 gives the whole variable domain DTGVSQNPRHKITKRGQNVTFRCDPISEHNRLYWYRQTLGQGPEFLTYFQNEAQLEKSRLLSDRFSAERPKGSFSTLEIQRTEQGDSAMYLCASSLGSYEQYFGPGTRLTVT.